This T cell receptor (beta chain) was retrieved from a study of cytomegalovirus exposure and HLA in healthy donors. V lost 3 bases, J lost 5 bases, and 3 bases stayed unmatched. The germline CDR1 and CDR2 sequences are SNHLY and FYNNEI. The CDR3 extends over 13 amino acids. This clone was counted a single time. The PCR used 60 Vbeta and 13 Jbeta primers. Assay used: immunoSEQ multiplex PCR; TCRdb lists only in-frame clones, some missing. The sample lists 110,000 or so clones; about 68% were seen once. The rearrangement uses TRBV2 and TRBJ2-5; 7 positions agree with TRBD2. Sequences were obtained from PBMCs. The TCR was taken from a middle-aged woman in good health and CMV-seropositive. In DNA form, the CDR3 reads TGTGCCAGCAGTGACGTCGGGGGGGAGACCCAGTACTTC. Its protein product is CASSDVGGETQYF.